A selection of T cell receptor beta chains follows, all from one sample in a study of somatic mutations in cytotoxic T cells in rheumatoid arthritis. This table comes from immunoSEQ multiplex PCR, and its TCRdb copy is limited to in-frame clones, with some not included. The table has roughly 35,000 clones, 84% seen once. Sequencing used CD8+ T cells sorted from blood. The origin of the receptors is a middle-aged man in good health. CDR3s include the opening cysteine and the closing phenylalanine or tryptophan. The D gene is left open where the match is weak. A row's size may be missing; if present it is once, few, many or a size class.

cdr3_nt: TGTGCCAGCAGCGTAGTAATGGGGGGGAGGGAGCAGTTCTTC
cdr3_aa: CASSVVMGGREQFF
v_call: TRBV9
d_call: TRBD2
clone_size: few
j_call: TRBJ2-1

cdr3_nt: TGTGCCACCGAGCGGAAAAAGAACACTGAAGCTTTCTTT
cdr3_aa: CATERKKNTEAFF
v_call: TRBV28
d_call: -
clone_size: -
j_call: TRBJ1-1

cdr3_nt: TGTGCCAGCCGCCGGTTGAACACTGAAGCTTTCTTT
cdr3_aa: CASRRLNTEAFF
v_call: TRBV6-5
d_call: -
clone_size: -
j_call: TRBJ1-1

cdr3_nt: TGTGCCAGCAGTCCTCGGGACAGGAGCTACGAGCAGTACTTC
cdr3_aa: CASSPRDRSYEQYF
v_call: TRBV28
d_call: TRBD1
clone_size: -
j_call: TRBJ2-7

cdr3_nt: TGCGCCAGCAGCCAAGACCGGGACAGGGGTTCCTACGAGCAGTACTTC
cdr3_aa: CASSQDRDRGSYEQYF
v_call: TRBV4-1
d_call: TRBD1
clone_size: -
j_call: TRBJ2-7

cdr3_nt: TGTGCCAGCAGTACACAGGGTTATAGCAATCAGCCCCAGCATTTT
cdr3_aa: CASSTQGYSNQPQHF
v_call: TRBV6-5
d_call: -
clone_size: -
j_call: TRBJ1-5

cdr3_nt: TGTGCCAGCAGTTTATCGCGCGTGGACAAACTGTTTTTT
cdr3_aa: CASSLSRVDKLFF
v_call: TRBV27
d_call: -
clone_size: -
j_call: TRBJ1-4

cdr3_nt: TGTGCCAGCAGCACGCACTCGGGACAGGGGGGCTACGAGCAGTACTTC
cdr3_aa: CASSTHSGQGGYEQYF
v_call: TRBV13
d_call: TRBD1
clone_size: -
j_call: TRBJ2-7

cdr3_nt: TGCGCCGTTACAGGGGGTGCCTCCTACGAGCAGTACTTC
cdr3_aa: CAVTGGASYEQYF
v_call: TRBV10-2
d_call: TRBD1
clone_size: -
j_call: TRBJ2-7

cdr3_nt: TGTGCCAGTAGTATTCAGGGTGAGCAGTTCTTC
cdr3_aa: CASSIQGEQFF
v_call: TRBV19
d_call: -
clone_size: -
j_call: TRBJ2-1

cdr3_nt: TGCAGCGTCTTAGCGGGCTCCTACGAGCAGTACTTC
cdr3_aa: CSVLAGSYEQYF
v_call: TRBV29-1
d_call: TRBD2
clone_size: -
j_call: TRBJ2-7

cdr3_nt: TGCAGCGTTGAGGGGGGCCGGGCAGATACGCAGTATTTT
cdr3_aa: CSVEGGRADTQYF
v_call: TRBV29-1
d_call: -
clone_size: -
j_call: TRBJ2-3

cdr3_nt: TGCAGCGTTGAGGGCTCAGGGGCAGGCCAGCCCCAGCATTTT
cdr3_aa: CSVEGSGAGQPQHF
v_call: TRBV29-1
d_call: -
clone_size: -
j_call: TRBJ1-5

cdr3_nt: TGTGCCAGCAGCAACGGAACAGGGCACCGCGAGCAGTACTTC
cdr3_aa: CASSNGTGHREQYF
v_call: TRBV7-9
d_call: -
clone_size: -
j_call: TRBJ2-7

cdr3_nt: TGTGCCAGCAGCTGGGGCGGGCAAAATCAGCCCCAGCATTTT
cdr3_aa: CASSWGGQNQPQHF
v_call: TRBV5-6
d_call: -
clone_size: few
j_call: TRBJ1-5